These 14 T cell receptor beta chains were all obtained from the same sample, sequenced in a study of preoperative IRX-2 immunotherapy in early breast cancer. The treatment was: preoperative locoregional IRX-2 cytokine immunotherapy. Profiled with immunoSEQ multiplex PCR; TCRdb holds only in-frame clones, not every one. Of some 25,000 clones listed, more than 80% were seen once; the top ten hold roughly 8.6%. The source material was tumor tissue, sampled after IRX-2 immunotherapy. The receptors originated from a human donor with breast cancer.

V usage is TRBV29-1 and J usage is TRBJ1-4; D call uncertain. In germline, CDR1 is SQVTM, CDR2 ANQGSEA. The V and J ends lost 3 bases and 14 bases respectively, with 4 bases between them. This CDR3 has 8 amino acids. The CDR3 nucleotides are TGCAGCGTTGATGGGCTGTTTTTT. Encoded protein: CSVDGLFF.

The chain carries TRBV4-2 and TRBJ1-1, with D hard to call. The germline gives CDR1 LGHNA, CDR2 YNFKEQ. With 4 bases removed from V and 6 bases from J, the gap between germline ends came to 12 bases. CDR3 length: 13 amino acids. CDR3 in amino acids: CASSLGPTAEAFF. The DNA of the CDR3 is TGTGCCAGCAGCCTCGGCCCCACAGCTGAAGCTTTCTTT.

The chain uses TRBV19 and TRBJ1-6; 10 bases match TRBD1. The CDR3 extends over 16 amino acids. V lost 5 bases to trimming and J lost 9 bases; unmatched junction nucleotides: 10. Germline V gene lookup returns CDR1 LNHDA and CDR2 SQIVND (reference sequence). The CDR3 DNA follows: TGTGCCAGTAGTGTGGGTCCGGGACAGGGGACTTCACCCCTCCACTTT. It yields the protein CASSVGPGQGTSPLHF.

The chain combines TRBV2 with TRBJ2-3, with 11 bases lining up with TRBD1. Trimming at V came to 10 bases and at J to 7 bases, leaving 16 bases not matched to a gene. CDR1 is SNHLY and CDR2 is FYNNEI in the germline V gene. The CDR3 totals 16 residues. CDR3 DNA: TGTGCCATTACTATAGAGGGACAGGGGGACCCTCATACGCAGTATTTT. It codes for CAITIEGQGDPHTQYF. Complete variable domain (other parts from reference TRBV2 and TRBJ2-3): EPEVTQTPSHQVTQMGQEVILRCVPISNHLYFYWYRQILGQKVEFLVSFYNNEISEKSEIFDDQFSVERPDGSNFTLKIRSTKLEDSAMYFCAITIEGQGDPHTQYFGPGTRLTVL.

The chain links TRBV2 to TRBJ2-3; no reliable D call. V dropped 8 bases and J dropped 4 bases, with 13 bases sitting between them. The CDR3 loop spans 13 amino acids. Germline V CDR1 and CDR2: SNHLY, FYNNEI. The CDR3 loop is CASFLKRSDTQYF. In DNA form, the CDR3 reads TGTGCCAGCTTCCTTAAAAGGTCAGATACGCAGTATTTT.

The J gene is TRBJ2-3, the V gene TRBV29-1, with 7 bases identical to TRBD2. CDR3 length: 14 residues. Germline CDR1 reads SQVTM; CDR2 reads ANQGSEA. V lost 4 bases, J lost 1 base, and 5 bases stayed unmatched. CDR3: CSVGSSGGTDTQYF. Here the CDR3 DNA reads TGCAGCGTTGGGTCTAGCGGAGGCACAGATACGCAGTATTTT.

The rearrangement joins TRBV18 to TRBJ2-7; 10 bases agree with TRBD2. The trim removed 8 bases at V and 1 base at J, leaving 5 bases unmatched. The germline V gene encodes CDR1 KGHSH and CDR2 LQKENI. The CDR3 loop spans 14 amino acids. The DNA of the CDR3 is TGTGCCAGCGAATCGGGACTAGCGTCCTACGAGCAGTACTTC. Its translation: CASESGLASYEQYF. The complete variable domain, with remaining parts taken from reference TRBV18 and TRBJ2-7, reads NAGVMQNPRHLVRRRGQEARLRCSPMKGHSHVYWYRQLPEEGLKFMVYLQKENIIDESGMPKERFSAEFPKEGPSILRIQQVVRGDSAAYFCASESGLASYEQYFGPGTRLTVT.

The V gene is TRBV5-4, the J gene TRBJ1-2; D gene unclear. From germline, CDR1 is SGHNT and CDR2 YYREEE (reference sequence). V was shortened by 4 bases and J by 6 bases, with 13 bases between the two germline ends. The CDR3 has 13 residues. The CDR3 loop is CASSLDGLDGYTF. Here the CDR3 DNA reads TGTGCCAGCAGCCTGGACGGCCTAGATGGCTACACCTTC.

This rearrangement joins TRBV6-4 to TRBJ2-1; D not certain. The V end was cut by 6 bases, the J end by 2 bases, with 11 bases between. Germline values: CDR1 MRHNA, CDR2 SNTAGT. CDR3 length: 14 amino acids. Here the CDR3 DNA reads TGTGCCAGCAGCGACACAATGGCCTACAATGAGCAGTTCTTC. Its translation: CASSDTMAYNEQFF.

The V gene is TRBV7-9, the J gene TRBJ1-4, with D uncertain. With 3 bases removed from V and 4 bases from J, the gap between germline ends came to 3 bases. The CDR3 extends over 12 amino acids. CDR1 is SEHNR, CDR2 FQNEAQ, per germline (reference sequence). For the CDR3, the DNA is TGTGCCAGCAGCTTTCATAATGAAAAACTGTTTTTT. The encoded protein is CASSFHNEKLFF.

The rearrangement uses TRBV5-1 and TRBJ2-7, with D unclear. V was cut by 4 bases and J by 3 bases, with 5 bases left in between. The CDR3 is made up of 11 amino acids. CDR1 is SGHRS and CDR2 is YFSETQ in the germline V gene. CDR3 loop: CASSGDYEQYF. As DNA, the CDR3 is TGCGCCAGCAGCGGCGACTACGAGCAGTACTTC. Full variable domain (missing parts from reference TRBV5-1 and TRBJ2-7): KAGVTQTPRYLIKTRGQQVTLSCSPISGHRSVSWYQQTPGQGLQFLFEYFSETQRNKGNFPGRFSGRQFSNSRSEMNVSTLELGDSALYLCASSGDYEQYFGPGTRLTVT.

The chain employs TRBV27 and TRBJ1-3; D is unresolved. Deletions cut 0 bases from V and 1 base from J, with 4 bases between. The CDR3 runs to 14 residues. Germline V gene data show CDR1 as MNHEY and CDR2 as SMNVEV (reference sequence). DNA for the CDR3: TGTGCCAGCAGTTTATCGGGGTCTGGAAACACCATATATTTT. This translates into CASSLSGSGNTIYF.

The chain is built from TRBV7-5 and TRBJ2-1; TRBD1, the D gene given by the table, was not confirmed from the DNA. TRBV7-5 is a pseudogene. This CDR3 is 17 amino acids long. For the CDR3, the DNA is TGTGTCAGAAGCTTCAATTTACAGGTTGACTCCTACAATGAGCAGTTCTTC. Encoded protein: CVRSFNLQVDSYNEQFF.

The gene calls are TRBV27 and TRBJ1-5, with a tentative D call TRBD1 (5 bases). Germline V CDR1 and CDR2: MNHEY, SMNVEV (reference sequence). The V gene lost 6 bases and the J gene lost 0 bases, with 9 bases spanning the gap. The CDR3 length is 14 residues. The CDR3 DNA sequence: TGTGCCAGCAGGAGGCAGGGTAGCAATCAGCCCCAGCATTTT. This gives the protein CASRRQGSNQPQHF.